This T cell receptor (beta chain) stems from a study of graft-versus-host responses after intestinal transplantation. At the level of the study: All recipients were transplanted with multivisceral, liver-intestinal, or isolated intestinal grafts. The study, taken as a whole, reports: Circulating GvH clones peaking coincided with falling HvG clones soon after transplant. When patients had graft-donor T cell macrochimerism, their allografts held high graft-versus-host to host-versus-graft clonal ratios.

Of note for this clone: What it binds is unknown. In the same sample, other DNA sequences code for this CDR3.

Libraries were prepared by immunoSEQ multiplex PCR; TCRdb keeps only in-frame clonotypes and omits some of them. The sample yields some 46,000 clones, 85% to 95% seen once. Trimming removed 2 bases from V and 7 bases from J, with 12 bases in between. The CDR3 is 14 residues long. Per the germline V gene, CDR1 is MNHNS and CDR2 is SASEGT. The sequencing here drew on PBMCs, taken approximately 740 days after a first intestinal transplant, on the day of a second. The clonotype originates from a human patient who received an intestinal transplant, so some T cells may come from the graft donor. J is TRBJ2-4 and V is TRBV6-1; D ambiguous. CDR3 residues: CASSERSSVNIQYF. The CDR3 DNA reads as TGTGCCAGCAGTGAACGGTCCAGCGTTAACATTCAGTACTTC.